The 27 T cell receptor beta chains below all came from one sample that was sequenced in a study of vaccination and CD4 T cells after COVID-19. What these receptors recognize is not known. Cultured CD4+ T-cell DNA underwent Oncomine TCR Beta short-read sequencing. Via MiXCR, TCRdb re-called the PCR reads, giving one row per CDR3 protein. The sample lists some 17,000 distinct CDR3 sequences, over 50% seen once, with about 20% in the top ten. Documented time point: late sampling 161 to 241 days after vaccination in a few convalescent patients. As to treatment: approximately 10-day PBMC culture with coronavirus spike peptide pools or control peptides (ViraFEST assay). The source was CD4+ T cells from blood, cultured in vitro, collected about 7 months after SARS-CoV-2 vaccination. The receptors here all came from a human donor who had recovered from COVID-19.

By its share, this clonotype is large. The chain couples TRBV19 to TRBJ2-3; D not certain. The CDR3 runs 13 residues. Germline V gene lookup returns CDR1 LNHDA and CDR2 SQIVND (reference sequence). Trimming stripped 5 bases from V and 4 bases from J, with 10 bases between. The CDR3 region has the DNA TGTGCCAGTAGTCCGACTCGGGCAGATACGCAGTATTTT. This codes for CASSPTRADTQYF.

This chain joins TRBV18 and TRBJ2-7; possible D gene TRBD2, 6 bases. Per the germline V gene, CDR1 is KGHSH and CDR2 is LQKENI. Trimming shortened V by 2 bases and J by 5 bases, and 13 bases separated the two germline ends. The CDR3 covers 14 residues. DNA of the CDR3: TGTGCCAGCTCACCAGATTTCGGGAGCGACGAGCAGTACTTC. Protein: CASSPDFGSDEQYF.

The chain joins TRBV7-8 to TRBJ2-1; a possible D gene is TRBD1 (6 bases). Germline CDR1 SGHVS, CDR2 FQNEAQ. The V gene lost 5 bases and the J gene lost 7 bases, with 12 bases spanning the gap. The CDR3 runs to 13 residues. The CDR3 reads CASSGIGGNEQFF. CDR3 DNA sequence: TGTGCCAGCAGCGGTATAGGGGGAAATGAGCAGTTCTTC.

This clonotype was counted a few times. The V gene is TRBV7-6, the J gene TRBJ1-5; D is unclear. Trimming took off 2 bases at V and 3 bases at J, with 14 bases between the two ends. The CDR3 runs to 16 residues. Germline loops: CDR1 SGHVS, CDR2 FNYEAQ. The CDR3 nucleotides read TGTGCCAGCAGCTTACTACCGGGTGGGTTCAATCAGCCCCAGCATTTT. This sequence encodes CASSLLPGGFNQPQHF.

The J gene is TRBJ1-2, the V gene TRBV6-1; D is ambiguous. The CDR3 length is 11 residues. Looked up from germline, CDR1 is MNHNS and CDR2 is SASEGT. V was trimmed by 6 bases and J by 4 bases, leaving 6 bases between them. The CDR3 bases are TGTGCCAGCAGCCCGGGCTATGGCTACACCTTC. This translates into CASSPGYGYTF.

This clonotype appeared a few times. The chain employs TRBV20-1 and TRBJ2-3, with 11 bases identical to TRBD2. This CDR3 region has 14 residues. With 0 bases clipped from V and 5 bases from J, the junction kept 1 base outside the gene matches. Germline CDR1 and CDR2: DFQATT and SNEGSKA (reference sequence). CDR3 coding DNA: TGCAGTGCTAGAGATGGGACTAGCGGAGATACGCAGTATTTT. It codes for CSARDGTSGDTQYF.

This clonotype was counted only a few times. This chain uses TRBV7-8 with TRBJ1-1; the D gene is possibly TRBD1 (6 bases). CDR3 length: 15 amino acids. Germline V CDR1 and CDR2: SGHVS, FQNEAQ. V was trimmed by 6 bases and J by 5 bases, leaving 19 bases between them. The CDR3 loop reads CASRDYGGGATEAFF. The CDR3 DNA sequence: TGTGCCAGCAGGGATTATGGCGGGGGCGCGACTGAAGCTTTCTTT. The variable domain in full, completed from reference TRBV7-8 and TRBJ1-1, reads GAGVSQSPRYKVAKRGQDVALRCDPISGHVSLFWYQQALGQGPEFLTYFQNEAQLDKSGLPSDRFFAERPEGSVSTLKIQRTQQEDSAVYLCASRDYGGGATEAFFGQGTRLTVV.

The V gene is TRBV20-1, the J gene TRBJ1-5, with a possible D match to TRBD1 (5 bases). The ends were cut back, 2 bases at V and 9 bases at J, with 14 bases in the middle. CDR3 length: 13 residues. The germline gives CDR1 DFQATT, CDR2 SNEGSKA (reference sequence). The CDR3 here is CSARTLTGRPQHF. CDR3 DNA: TGCAGTGCTAGAACATTGACGGGGCGGCCCCAGCATTTT.

The chain carries TRBV7-2 and TRBJ2-2; D unresolved. V was pared by 3 bases and J by 3 bases, with 11 bases between. The CDR3 spans 15 residues. Germline values: CDR1 SGHTA, CDR2 FQGNSA. The CDR3 nucleotides read TGTGCCAGCAGCTTTTTAGGGTCGGACACCGGGGAGCTGTTTTTT. Its translation is CASSFLGSDTGELFF.

V usage is TRBV6-1 and J usage is TRBJ2-1; D is uncertain. The germline V and J ends were trimmed by 6 bases and 0 bases, with 12 bases remaining between them. Per the germline V gene, CDR1 is MNHNS and CDR2 is SASEGT. The CDR3 covers 15 residues. CDR3 DNA sequence: TGTGCCAGCAGGTGGACGGAGAGCTCCTACAATGAGCAGTTCTTC. It translates to CASRWTESSYNEQFF.

The gene calls are TRBV7-9 and TRBJ1-1, with D maybe TRBD1 (5 bases). The CDR3 loop spans 12 amino acids. Trimming left V 5 bases short and J 8 bases short, with 12 bases between. Germline assignment: CDR1 SEHNR and CDR2 FQNEAQ (reference sequence). CDR3 in amino acids: CASSHRSTEAFF. The CDR3, as DNA: TGTGCCAGCAGCCACAGGAGTACGGAAGCTTTCTTT.

The CDR3 DNA reads as TGTGCCAGCAGGGGTTATCAGCCCCAGCATTTT. It encodes CASRGYQPQHF. This sequence joins TRBV24-1 and TRBJ1-5; D might be TRBD1 (6 bases). The V gene's germline CDR1 is KGHDR and CDR2 SFDVKD. The V gene lost 11 bases and the J gene lost 5 bases, with 9 bases spanning the gap. The CDR3 spans 11 residues.

V usage is TRBV27 and J usage is TRBJ2-1, with 8 positions matching TRBD2. J gave up 0 bases and V 3 bases, and 4 bases lay outside the gene matches. The CDR3 runs to 16 residues. From germline, CDR1 is MNHEY and CDR2 SMNVEV (reference sequence). The CDR3 loop reads CASSLYTSGSYNEQFF. The CDR3 region has the DNA TGTGCCAGCAGTTTGTATACTAGCGGCTCCTACAATGAGCAGTTCTTC.

The chain couples TRBV6-5 to TRBJ2-7, with D perhaps TRBD1 or TRBD2 (6 bases each). Germline V gives CDR1 MNHEY, CDR2 SVGAGI. The CDR3 runs to 13 residues. V gave up 2 bases and J gave up 11 bases, with 16 bases separating them. As DNA, the CDR3 is TGTGCCAGCAGTTACAAGGGGGAGGTATGGGAGTACTTC. This sequence encodes CASSYKGEVWEYF.

The chain has TRBV20-1 and TRBJ1-2, with TRBD1 matching over 7 bases. V shed 2 bases, J shed 3 bases, and the junction held 6 bases outside the gene matches. This CDR3 has 14 amino acids. Germline V gene sequence: CDR1 DFQATT, CDR2 SNEGSKA (reference sequence). CDR3 nucleotide sequence: TGCAGTGCTAGATTCCCCAGGGGGGACTATGGCTACACCTTC. This translates into CSARFPRGDYGYTF.

The gene calls are TRBV6-2 or TRBV6-3 and TRBJ2-5, with D possibly TRBD1 on 6 matching bases. The V end lost 8 bases, the J end lost 3 bases, and 19 bases lay between the germline ends. The CDR3 loop spans 15 amino acids. The germline V gene has CDR1 MNHEY and CDR2 SVGEGT. The CDR3 reads CASSWNNQGKETQYF. The CDR3, as DNA: TGTGCCAGCTCCTGGAACAATCAGGGGAAAGAGACCCAGTACTTC.

As to this clonotype: One end of the junction is discordant with germline, which a read error may explain. V gene TRBV2 combines with J gene TRBJ2-7, with D possibly being TRBD2 (5 bases). CDR3 size: 13 residues. In germline, CDR1 is SNHLY, CDR2 FYNNEI. CDR3 bases: TGTGTCAGCAGTGAGGGATTACTCTACGAGCAGTACTTC. Translation gives CVSSEGLLYEQYF.

CDR3 coding DNA: TGCAGCGTTGTCGTGTCGGGGTTCGGCGAGCAGTACTTC. Amino acid sequence: CSVVVSGFGEQYF. V is TRBV29-1 and J is TRBJ2-7; D is possibly TRBD2 (5 bases). V lost 4 bases to trimming and J lost 6 bases, with 16 bases between them. This CDR3 has 13 residues. CDR1 and CDR2 (germline): SQVTM, ANQGSEA.

The V gene is TRBV7-8, the J gene TRBJ2-4, with TRBD2 matching 10 bases. The length of the CDR3 is 17 residues. Losses at the gene ends were 5 bases for V and 1 base for J; bases not matched to a gene: 8. Germline V gives CDR1 SGHVS, CDR2 FQNEAQ. The CDR3 is CASSTEREGRAKNIQYF. The DNA of the CDR3 is TGTGCCAGCAGCACCGAGCGGGAGGGCCGCGCCAAAAACATTCAGTACTTC. The variable domain in full, with the rest retrieved from reference TRBV7-8 and TRBJ2-4, is GAGVSQSPRYKVAKRGQDVALRCDPISGHVSLFWYQQALGQGPEFLTYFQNEAQLDKSGLPSDRFFAERPEGSVSTLKIQRTQQEDSAVYLCASSTEREGRAKNIQYFGAGTRLSVL.

This chain links TRBV7-3 with TRBJ2-1; 8 nucleotides match TRBD2. With V trimmed by 3 bases and J by 6 bases, 4 bases remained unmatched. The length of the CDR3 is 14 residues. Germline CDR1 is SGHTA and CDR2 is FQGTGA. The CDR3 sequence is CASSFTGTSNEQFF. CDR3 nucleotides: TGTGCCAGCAGCTTCACCGGGACTAGCAATGAGCAGTTCTTC. The whole variable domain, filled in from reference TRBV7-3 and TRBJ2-1, reads GAGVSQTPSNKVTEKGKYVELRCDPISGHTALYWYRQSLGQGPEFLIYFQGTGAADDSGLPNDRFFAVRPEGSVSTLKIQRTERGDSAVYLCASSFTGTSNEQFFGPGTRLTVL.

The V and J genes are TRBV5-1 and TRBJ1-6, with D hard to call. In germline, CDR1 is SGHRS, CDR2 YFSETQ. The CDR3 loop spans 14 amino acids. V lost 0 bases and J 10 bases, leaving 11 bases between the germline ends. For the CDR3, the DNA is TGCGCCAGCAGCTTGGAAGGCACGAGATCACCCCTCCACTTT. This sequence encodes CASSLEGTRSPLHF.

The chain employs TRBV11-3 and TRBJ2-1; D gene uncertain. V was trimmed by 6 bases and J by 5 bases, leaving 8 bases between them. The CDR3 runs 12 residues. CDR1 is SGHNT, CDR2 YENEEA, per germline. The DNA of the CDR3 is TGTGCCAGCAGTCGTTCCGACAATGAGCAGTTCTTC. This translates into CASSRSDNEQFF.

The gene calls are TRBV5-1 and TRBJ1-5, with no clear D. This CDR3 comprises 13 residues. V was clipped by 4 bases and J by 3 bases, with 8 bases between them. In germline, CDR1 is SGHRS, CDR2 YFSETQ. CDR3 residues: CASSPGPNQPQHF. Here the CDR3 DNA reads TGCGCCAGCAGCCCAGGACCCAATCAGCCCCAGCATTTT.

This sequence joins TRBV19 and TRBJ2-7, with 10 nucleotides matching TRBD1. CDR1 is LNHDA, CDR2 SQIVND, per germline (reference sequence). The CDR3 is made up of 15 amino acids. V lost 6 bases to trimming and J lost 5 bases; unmatched junction nucleotides: 10. The CDR3 DNA is TGTGCCAGTAGACGAATGACAGGGGGCAAAGACGAGCAGTACTTC. This gives the protein CASRRMTGGKDEQYF.

V usage is TRBV6-2 or TRBV6-3 and J usage is TRBJ2-7; tentative D call: TRBD2 (6 bases). This CDR3 spans 15 amino acids. Looked up from germline, CDR1 is MNHEY and CDR2 is SVGEGT. The V and J ends lost 7 bases and 0 bases respectively, with 16 bases between them. The CDR3 nucleotides read TGTGCCAGCATGTTCAGCGGGCCCTTCTCCTACGAGCAGTACTTC. Protein sequence: CASMFSGPFSYEQYF.

The chain carries TRBV18 and TRBJ2-2, with unresolved D. The CDR3 contains 17 residues. V dropped 0 bases and J dropped 1 base, with 12 bases sitting between them. CDR1 is KGHSH, CDR2 LQKENI, per germline. The CDR3 DNA is TGTGCCAGCTCACCACCGGTGAGCGACATGAACACCGGGGAGCTGTTTTTT. It codes for CASSPPVSDMNTGELFF.

This clonotype came up a few times. The CDR3 nucleotides are TGTGCCAGCACCAGAAGGGGCAGCTACGAGCAGTACTTC. The encoded protein is CASTRRGSYEQYF. V usage is TRBV7-9 and J usage is TRBJ2-7; TRBD1 might be the D (5 bases). Trimming shortened V by 7 bases and J by 3 bases, and 13 bases separated the two germline ends. CDR1 is SEHNR and CDR2 is FQNEAQ in the germline V gene (reference sequence). This CDR3 has 13 amino acids.